The 17 T cell receptor beta chains below come from one sample, sequenced in a study of T cells in women clearing cervical HPV infection. The table came from immunoSEQ multiplex PCR; TCRdb's copy has only in-frame clones and leaves some out. Its table records 49,000 or so clones. The source material was blood buffy coat. The receptors stem from a woman between 18 and 69 years old with a cervical HPV16 infection that either progressed to CIN3+ or cleared (not recorded which).

On this clone itself: The read stops 3 residues short of the end of the CDR3; the missing end is completed from the germline J gene. The rearrangement links TRBV6-2 or TRBV6-3 to TRBJ2-4; D is perhaps TRBD1 (6 bases). Germline V gene lookup returns CDR1 MNHEY and CDR2 SVGEGT. The CDR3 has 17 residues. This chain's CDR3 is CASSQSRQVHSNQPQYF. The sequenced CDR3 bases are TGTGCCAGCAGTCAGTCCCGACAGGTCCATAGCAATCAGCCT.

Comment on this clone: The read terminates 3 residues ahead of where the CDR3 ends, so the germline J gene completes it. V and J are TRBV7-3 and TRBJ1-1, with D perhaps matching TRBD1 (6 bases). Trimming took 4 bases from V and 7 from J, leaving 13 bases between them. CDR3 length equals 13 residues. Germline CDR1 reads SGHTA; CDR2 reads FQGTGA. This CDR3 is CASSSTGPHEAFF. The CDR3 bases that were read are TGTGCCAGCAGCTCAACAGGGCCCCATGAA. Complete variable domain (other parts from reference TRBV7-3 and TRBJ1-1): GAGVSQTPSNKVTEKGKYVELRCDPISGHTALYWYRQSLGQGPEFLIYFQGTGAADDSGLPNDRFFAVRPEGSVSTLKIQRTERGDSAVYLCASSSTGPHEAFFGQGTRLTVV.

With respect to this clone: The read falls 3 residues short of the CDR3 end, and the missing part is taken from the germline J gene. This chain connects TRBV6-4 to TRBJ2-1, with 8 bases lining up with TRBD2. The V gene's germline CDR1 is MRHNA and CDR2 SNTAGT. The CDR3 length is 15 residues. The V gene end was trimmed by 3 bases and the J gene end by 2 bases; junction bases not matched to a gene: 3. The CDR3 sequence: CASSEGSGAYNEQFF. CDR3 bases read: TGTGCCAGCAGTGAGGGTAGCGGGGCCTACAATGAG.

Of note for this clone: The read falls 3 residues short of the CDR3 end, and the missing part is taken from the germline J gene. The V and J genes are TRBV7-3 and TRBJ1-1, with TRBD1 as a possible D gene (5 bases). The V gene lost 3 bases and the J gene lost 2 bases, with 7 bases spanning the gap. The CDR3 has 13 amino acids. CDR1 is SGHTA and CDR2 is FQGTGA in the germline V gene. Partial CDR3 DNA: TGTGCCAGCAGCTTTGACAGTAACACTGAA. Amino acids: CASSFDSNTE. The full CDR3 sequence reads CASSFDSNTEAFF.

Remarks on this clone: The read gets to within 3 residues of the CDR3 end, and the germline J gene fills in the rest. The rearrangement joins TRBV20-1 to TRBJ2-7; D is undetermined. The V end was cut by 1 base, the J end by 1 base, with 11 bases between. Germline assignment: CDR1 DFQATT and CDR2 SNEGSKA (reference sequence). The CDR3 is 14 residues long. CDR3 DNA, as far as it was read: TGCAGTGCTAGAGGGGTCGTACAGTCCTACGAG. Protein: CSARGVVQSYE. The entire CDR3 protein reads CSARGVVQSYEQYF.

Concerning this clone: The CDR3 goes on 3 residues after the read ends, and that part is filled in from the germline J gene. This chain links TRBV11-2 with TRBJ2-3, with TRBD2 as a possible D gene (5 bases). Between the trimmed V and J ends, which lost 5 bases and 0 bases, there was a span of 9 bases. The CDR3 totals 14 residues. Germline V gene data show CDR1 as SGHAT and CDR2 as FQNNGV. The sequenced part of the CDR3 DNA is TGTGCCAGCAGCCTAAGCGGTAGCACAGATACG. This gives the protein CASSLSGSTDT. The whole CDR3 reads CASSLSGSTDTQYF.

On this clone: Sequencing ends 3 residues short of the CDR3 end; the germline J gene provides the rest. The chain recombines TRBV4-1 with TRBJ1-2, with TRBD1 identical over 7 bases. V lost 5 bases and J lost 5; bases outside the gene matches: 8. CDR3 length equals 14 residues. Germline V gene sequence: CDR1 MGHRA, CDR2 YSYEKL. The sequenced CDR3 bases are TGCGCCAGCAGCTTACCGGGACAGACTTATGGC. Its protein is CASSLPGQTYG. The whole CDR3 protein reads CASSLPGQTYGYTF.

On this clone: The read is 3 residues too short to cover the CDR3 end, so that end is filled in from the germline J gene. This sequence joins TRBV11-2 and TRBJ2-2, with D unresolved. With 3 bases removed from V and 7 bases from J, the gap between germline ends came to 9 bases. This CDR3 comprises 13 residues. Germline loops: CDR1 SGHAT, CDR2 FQNNGV. The chain's CDR3 is CASSFLGGGELFF. The sequenced part of the CDR3 DNA is TGTGCCAGCAGCTTTCTTGGCGGCGGGGAG. Full variable domain (missing parts from reference TRBV11-2 and TRBJ2-2): EAGVAQSPRYKIIEKRQSVAFWCNPISGHATLYWYQQILGQGPKLLIQFQNNGVVDDSQLPKDRFSAERLKGVDSTLKIQPAKLEDSAVYLCASSFLGGGELFFGEGSRLTVL.

Comment on this clone: The CDR3 end is not reached by the read, which stops 3 residues before it; the germline J gene fills it in. V usage is TRBV7-9 and J usage is TRBJ1-2; D remains unclear. This CDR3 is 12 amino acids long. CDR1 is SEHNR and CDR2 is FQNEAQ in the germline V gene (reference sequence). The covered CDR3 bases are TGTGCCAGCAGCTCCAAGTACTACGAC. Protein product: CASSSKYYD. The entire CDR3 protein is CASSSKYYDYTF.

Worth noting for this clone: The missing CDR3 end, 3 residues past where the read stops, is filled in from the germline J gene. This chain connects TRBV19 to TRBJ2-1, with D tentatively TRBD1 (5 bases). The CDR3 spans 13 residues. Germline V gene sequence: CDR1 LNHDA, CDR2 SQIVND (reference sequence). Trimming cost V 4 bases and J 8 bases, with 12 bases left between them. The covered CDR3 bases are TGTGCCAGTAGTACTGCTCCAGGGTATGAG. Its translation is CASSTAPGYE. The full CDR3 protein is CASSTAPGYEQFF.

The CDR3 is CSASGLAGGASTDTQYF. The DNA read from the CDR3 is TGCAGTGCTAGTGGACTAGCGGGGGGCGCGAGCACAGATACG. The chain couples TRBV20-1 to TRBJ2-3; 14 positions agree with TRBD2. The read is 3 residues too short to cover the CDR3 end, so that end is filled in from the germline J gene. The length of the CDR3 is 17 residues. Germline lookup yields CDR1 DFQATT and CDR2 SNEGSKA (reference sequence). V lost 3 bases, J lost 0 bases, and 5 bases stayed unmatched.

To note about this clone: The read stops 3 residues short of the end of the CDR3; the missing end is completed from the germline J gene. The chain links TRBV19 to TRBJ1-5; possibly TRBD1 for D (5 bases). Trimming pared 6 bases from V and 2 bases from J, leaving 11 bases between. Germline V CDR1 and CDR2: LNHDA, SQIVND (reference sequence). The CDR3 totals 14 residues. CDR3 residues: CASRDSTGNQPQHF. The DNA read from the CDR3 is TGTGCCAGTAGAGACAGTACTGGCAATCAGCCC.

About this clone itself: With the read ending 3 residues before the CDR3 end, the germline J gene is used to fill in that end. This rearrangement joins TRBV7-9 to TRBJ2-4; tentatively, D is TRBD2 (6 bases). The germline V gene encodes CDR1 SEHNR and CDR2 FQNEAQ (reference sequence). V lost 5 bases, J lost 5 bases, and 16 bases lay in between. The CDR3 sequence is 15 residues long. Incomplete CDR3 DNA: TGTGCCAGCAGCCCCCCCTCGGGGGTTCAAAACATT. Amino acids: CASSPPSGVQNI. The full CDR3 protein reads CASSPPSGVQNIQYF. Using reference TRBV7-9 and TRBJ2-4 for the parts outside the CDR3, the full variable domain is DTGVSQNPRHKITKRGQNVTFRCDPISEHNRLYWYRQTLGQGPEFLTYFQNEAQLEKSRLLSDRFSAERPKGSFSTLEIQRTEQGDSAMYLCASSPPSGVQNIQYFGAGTRLSVL.

Notes on this clone: The read gets to within 3 residues of the CDR3 end, and the germline J gene fills in the rest. The gene calls are TRBV2 and TRBJ2-7, with 9 bases fitting TRBD2. V lost 2 bases to trimming and J lost 4 bases; unmatched junction nucleotides: 9. The CDR3 runs 16 residues. From germline, CDR1 is SNHLY and CDR2 FYNNEI. The CDR3 protein is CASSEMRSSGNYEQYF. The sequenced part of the CDR3 DNA is TGTGCCAGCAGTGAAATGCGGTCTAGCGGGAATTACGAG.

About this clone: The read stops 3 residues short of the end of the CDR3; the missing end is completed from the germline J gene. The rearrangement links TRBV5-4 to TRBJ2-7; 11 nucleotides match TRBD1. CDR3 size: 15 residues. The V and J ends lost 0 bases and 6 bases, in that order; junction bases with no gene match: 5. Looked up from germline, CDR1 is SGHNT and CDR2 is YYREEE (reference sequence). The sequenced part of the CDR3 DNA is TGTGCCAGCAGCTTGGTCCAGGACAGGGGGCGCGAG. Protein: CASSLVQDRGRE. The whole CDR3 region reads CASSLVQDRGREQYF. The variable domain in full, with the rest retrieved from reference TRBV5-4 and TRBJ2-7, is ETGVTQSPTHLIKTRGQQVTLRCSSQSGHNTVSWYQQALGQGPQFIFQYYREEENGRGNFPPRFSGLQFPNYSSELNVNALELDDSALYLCASSLVQDRGREQYFGPGTRLTVT.

CDR3 sequence: CASSSDSYSNQPQHF. CDR3 DNA, as far as it was read: TGTGCCAGCAGCTCGGACAGTTATAGCAATCAGCCC. This chain uses TRBV7-9 with TRBJ1-5; a possible D gene is TRBD1 (6 bases). The CDR3 is cut off 3 residues early in the read; its end comes from the germline J gene. The germline V and J ends were trimmed by 4 bases and 0 bases, with 10 bases remaining between them. The CDR3 loop spans 15 amino acids. CDR1 and CDR2 from the germline V gene are SEHNR and FQNEAQ (reference sequence).

Of note for this clone: The CDR3 is cut off 3 residues early in the read; its end comes from the germline J gene. The chain carries TRBV30 and TRBJ2-7; D possibly corresponds to TRBD1 (5 bases). The CDR3 consists of 14 residues. Germline V gene lookup returns CDR1 GTSNPN and CDR2 SVGIG (reference sequence). Trimming removed 3 bases from V and 2 bases from J, with 14 bases in between. This CDR3 is CAWSLGQGPYEQYF. The sequenced CDR3 bases are TGTGCCTGGAGCCTCGGGCAGGGTCCCTACGAG. Using reference TRBV30 and TRBJ2-7 for the parts outside the CDR3, the full variable domain is SQTIHQWPATLVQPVGSPLSLECTVEGTSNPNLYWYRQAAGRGLQLLFYSVGIGQISSEVPQNLSASRPQDRQFILSSKKLLLSDSGFYLCAWSLGQGPYEQYFGPGTRLTVT.